A selection of T cell receptor beta chains follows, all from one sample in a study of cytomegalovirus exposure and HLA in healthy donors. The repertoire was sequenced with immunoSEQ multiplex PCR; TCRdb's copy has only in-frame clones and lacks some. The table shows about 210,000 clones, with around 80% occurring only once. Material for sequencing was PBMCs. The source is a young man in good health and CMV-seronegative. CDR3s include the opening cysteine and the closing phenylalanine or tryptophan. A D gene is named only where the DNA matches it firmly. Rows may omit the clone size; those that give it use once, few, many or a size class.

V	D	J	size	CDR3	DNA
TRBV19	TRBD1	TRBJ1-2	NA	CASNTPGQANYGYTF	TGTGCCAGTAATACTCCCGGACAGGCGAACTATGGCTACACCTTC
TRBV5-1	NA	TRBJ1-1	once	CASSSKTGTRNTEAFF	TGCGCCAGCAGCTCGAAAACCGGGACAAGGAACACTGAAGCTTTCTTT
TRBV7-9	TRBD1	TRBJ1-2	NA	CASSSGTGPFNGYTF	TGTGCCAGCAGTTCCGGGACAGGCCCCTTCAATGGCTACACCTTC
TRBV6-5	TRBD1	TRBJ2-2	NA	CASTITGAGTGELFF	TGTGCCAGCACCATTACAGGGGCGGGCACCGGGGAGCTGTTTTTT
TRBV7-2	TRBD1	TRBJ1-2	NA	CASSSTGGPYGYTF	TGTGCCAGCAGCTCAACAGGGGGCCCCTATGGCTACACCTTC
TRBV16	NA	TRBJ1-1	once	CASSQWAGSAEAFF	TGTGCCAGCAGCCAATGGGCAGGGTCGGCTGAAGCTTTCTTT
TRBV6-5	TRBD1	TRBJ2-6	NA	CASSNRGGASVLTF	TGTGCCAGCTCGAACAGGGGTGGGGCCAGCGTCCTGACTTTC
TRBV18	TRBD1	TRBJ1-2	NA	CASSPGQVDGYTF	TGTGCCAGCTCACCAGGACAGGTTGATGGCTACACCTTC
TRBV5-1	NA	TRBJ2-3	NA	CASSLVTGSTDTQYF	TGCGCCAGCAGCTTGGTTACAGGGTCCACAGATACGCAGTATTTT
TRBV5-6	TRBD2	TRBJ2-5	NA	CASSFPRGGQETQYF	TGTGCCAGCAGCTTTCCGCGGGGGGGCCAAGAGACCCAGTACTTC
TRBV5-1	TRBD1	TRBJ1-5	NA	CASSLGGTGSNQPQHF	TGCGCCAGCAGCTTGGGCGGGACAGGGAGCAATCAGCCCCAGCATTTT
TRBV2	NA	TRBJ2-5	NA	CASSERRETQYF	TGTGCCAGCAGTGAAAGGAGGGAGACCCAGTACTTC
TRBV5-1	TRBD1	TRBJ2-1	NA	CASSFRDSPFNEQFF	TGCGCCAGCAGCTTCCGGGACAGCCCTTTCAATGAGCAGTTCTTC
TRBV19	TRBD1	TRBJ2-1	NA	CASSIEGPTGTYNEQFF	TGTGCCAGTAGTATAGAAGGCCCGACAGGGACCTACAATGAGCAGTTCTTC